The 20 T cell receptor beta chains reported below all come from one sample, sequenced in a study of blood T cell repertoires in COVID-19. The repertoire was sequenced with immunoSEQ multiplex PCR; TCRdb's copy has only in-frame clones and lacks some. The data show hundreds of thousands of clones, approximately 90% seen once. The sequenced sample was PBMCs or T cells enriched from blood (not recorded which). All receptors come from a man aged 30-40 years who had recovered from COVID-19.

Note on this clone: The identical CDR3 is also encoded by other nucleotide sequences in the sample. The chain carries TRBV5-8 and TRBJ1-2; 7 bases line up with TRBD1. V gave up 4 bases and J gave up 2 bases; unmatched junction bases: 2. CDR1 and CDR2 from the germline V gene are SGHTS and YDEGEE. The CDR3 runs to 13 residues. CDR3 DNA: TGTGCCAGCAGCCAACAGGGGAACTATGGCTACACCTTC. Its translation is CASSQQGNYGYTF.

The sample holds one count of this clone. The chain employs TRBV5-6 and TRBJ2-5; a possible D gene is TRBD1 (6 bases). This CDR3 spans 14 amino acids. CDR1 and CDR2 (germline): SGHDT, YYEEEE. Between the trimmed V and J ends, which lost 4 bases and 5 bases, there was a span of 15 bases. Here the CDR3 DNA reads TGTGCCAGCAGCCGCCAGGGGATTGGGGAGACCCAGTACTTC. Protein sequence: CASSRQGIGETQYF.

This clone was counted only a few times. This chain joins TRBV5-1 and TRBJ2-1; a weak D match, TRBD2 (6 bases). The CDR3 is made up of 17 amino acids. Germline V gives CDR1 SGHRS, CDR2 YFSETQ. The V end was cut by 0 bases, the J end by 3 bases, with 16 bases between. CDR3 coding DNA: TGCGCCAGCAGCTTGGTGACTGGGCTAGCGTTCTACAATGAGCAGTTCTTC. Protein product: CASSLVTGLAFYNEQFF.

This clone appeared a single time. The chain joins TRBV28 to TRBJ1-4; possible D gene TRBD1, 5 bases. The length of the CDR3 is 18 residues. The V and J ends lost 3 bases and 3 bases respectively, with 20 bases between them. Germline V CDR1 and CDR2: MDHEN, SYDVKM. In DNA, the CDR3 is TGTGCCAGCAGTTTGGTGTCAGGGTGGAATCGGGCTAATGAAAAACTGTTTTTT. Amino acids: CASSLVSGWNRANEKLFF.

The gene calls are TRBV27 and TRBJ2-2; no clear D gene. CDR3 length equals 16 residues. CDR1 MNHEY and CDR2 SMNVEV come from the germline V gene (reference sequence). Trimming took 2 bases from V and 4 from J, leaving 14 bases between them. The CDR3 DNA follows: TGTGCCAGCAGTTTACTCATGGGCAGTCCCACCGGGGAGCTGTTTTTT. Residues: CASSLLMGSPTGELFF.

Concerning this clone itself: Mismatch with germline at one junction end may stem from a read error. V gene TRBV19 combines with J gene TRBJ1-2; D possibly corresponds to TRBD1 (5 bases). Germline V gene data show CDR1 as LNHDA and CDR2 as SQIVND (reference sequence). The CDR3 sequence is 13 residues long. CDR3 in DNA: TGTGCCAGTAGTACGGGGACTGCGGCTGCCTACATCTTC. Its translation is CASSTGTAAAYIF.

This sequence joins TRBV11-2 and TRBJ1-2, with 8 nucleotides matching TRBD1. The CDR3 has 15 amino acids. Trimming removed 1 base from V and 0 bases from J; junction bases left unmatched: 1. Germline V lookup: CDR1 SGHAT, CDR2 FQNNGV. In nucleotides, the CDR3 is TGTGCCAGCAGCTTAGCGACAGGGGCTAACTATGGCTACACCTTC. Amino acids: CASSLATGANYGYTF.

The chain carries TRBV11-3 and TRBJ2-1, with a possible D match to TRBD2 (6 bases). CDR3 size: 15 residues. V was cut by 4 bases and J by 0 bases, with 10 bases left in between. CDR1 is SGHNT, CDR2 YENEEA, per germline. This CDR3 reads CASSYSGSSYNEQFF. For the CDR3, the DNA is TGTGCCAGCAGCTATAGCGGAAGCTCCTACAATGAGCAGTTCTTC.

V usage is TRBV7-9 and J usage is TRBJ2-3, with 7 bases fitting TRBD1. In germline, CDR1 is SEHNR, CDR2 FQNEAQ (reference sequence). The J segment lost 2 bases and the V segment lost 5 bases, leaving 10 bases of the junction unmatched. This CDR3 has 16 amino acids. CDR3 in amino acids: CASSHLTGKITDTQYF. CDR3 in DNA: TGTGCCAGCAGCCACCTGACAGGGAAGATCACAGATACGCAGTATTTT.

The genes are TRBV25-1 and TRBJ2-1; D remains unclear. The CDR3 has 11 amino acids. Germline CDR1 MGHDK, CDR2 SYGVNS. V was pared by 4 bases and J by 9 bases, with 7 bases between. CDR3 protein: CASSGRIEQFF. The CDR3 bases are TGTGCCAGCAGTGGTCGTATTGAGCAGTTCTTC.

The gene calls are TRBV11-3 and TRBJ2-4; D gene unclear. Germline V gene sequence: CDR1 SGHNT, CDR2 YENEEA. Deletions cut 1 base from V and 0 bases from J, with 10 bases between. This CDR3 has 16 amino acids. CDR3 region: CASSLVFRVAKNIQYF. The CDR3 coding sequence is TGTGCCAGCAGCTTAGTTTTCCGGGTAGCCAAAAACATTCAGTACTTC.

This clone was observed once. J is TRBJ2-1 and V is TRBV4-2; 12 positions match TRBD2. Germline CDR1 LGHNA, CDR2 YNFKEQ. V shed 4 bases and J 7 bases; nucleotides not matched to a gene: 8. This CDR3 is built from 16 residues. The CDR3 bases are TGTGCCAGCAGCCTTTTGACTAGCGGGAGCCTAAATGAGCAGTTCTTC. It is translated as CASSLLTSGSLNEQFF.

A few counts support this clone. V gene TRBV20-1 combines with J gene TRBJ2-7, with D perhaps matching TRBD1 (5 bases). Trimming stripped 3 bases from V and 2 bases from J, with 17 bases between. Germline values: CDR1 DFQATT, CDR2 SNEGSKA (reference sequence). The length of the CDR3 is 15 residues. Here the CDR3 DNA reads TGCAGTGCTAGTGTCGGCCAGGGTGGTCCCTACGAGCAGTACTTC. This encodes CSASVGQGGPYEQYF.

The V gene is TRBV2, the J gene TRBJ2-7, with 8 bases aligning to TRBD2. The CDR3 has 14 residues. V was pared by 3 bases and J by 4 bases, with 5 bases of the junction left unmatched. From germline, CDR1 is SNHLY and CDR2 FYNNEI. CDR3 DNA: TGTGCCAGCAGTGAGCGGGGGGCGTCGTACGAGCAGTACTTC. Translating gives CASSERGASYEQYF.

The chain couples TRBV6-9 to TRBJ2-7; D ambiguous. Looked up from germline, CDR1 is MNHGY and CDR2 is SVAAGI. V was clipped by 2 bases and J by 0 bases, with 11 bases between them. This CDR3 is 15 amino acids long. Here the CDR3 reads CASSYRRSISYEQYF. The DNA for the CDR3 is TGTGCCAGCAGTTATCGGCGGTCTATCTCCTACGAGCAGTACTTC.

This clone was detected only a few times. V is TRBV4-1 and J is TRBJ2-2; D gene ambiguous. Germline V gives CDR1 MGHRA, CDR2 YSYEKL. V dropped 4 bases and J dropped 2 bases, with 14 bases sitting between them. The CDR3 consists of 16 residues. The CDR3 coding sequence is TGCGCCAGCAGCCCCTCTTTTGCCTATAACACCGGGGAGCTGTTTTTT. Its protein is CASSPSFAYNTGELFF.

This chain joins TRBV18 and TRBJ1-1; a possible D gene is TRBD1 (5 bases). The CDR3 runs to 14 residues. V was shortened by 6 bases and J by 2 bases, with 13 bases between the two germline ends. Germline-derived CDR1 and CDR2 are KGHSH and LQKENI. The CDR3 DNA sequence: TGTGCCAGCTCTACCAGTAGGGGAAACACTGAAGCTTTCTTT. As protein: CASSTSRGNTEAFF. Based on the CDR3 plus reference TRBV18 and TRBJ1-1, the full variable domain is NAGVMQNPRHLVRRRGQEARLRCSPMKGHSHVYWYRQLPEEGLKFMVYLQKENIIDESGMPKERFSAEFPKEGPSILRIQQVVRGDSAAYFCASSTSRGNTEAFFGQGTRLTVV.

The chain links TRBV5-1 to TRBJ2-3; 8 bases fit TRBD2. The CDR3 extends over 15 amino acids. Germline lookup yields CDR1 SGHRS and CDR2 YFSETQ. The J segment lost 4 bases and the V segment lost 1 base, leaving 5 bases of the junction unmatched. In DNA, the CDR3 is TGCGCCAGCAGCTTGAGCGGGAGTAGGTCAGATACGCAGTATTTT. It codes for CASSLSGSRSDTQYF.

This clone was detected only a few times. The V gene is TRBV19, the J gene TRBJ1-5; no clear D. Germline assignment: CDR1 LNHDA and CDR2 SQIVND (reference sequence). This CDR3 contains 15 residues. Deletions cut 3 bases from V and 2 bases from J, with 11 bases between. The CDR3 spells CASSMFDQGNQPQHF. CDR3 bases: TGTGCCAGTAGTATGTTTGATCAGGGCAATCAGCCCCAGCATTTT.

The rearrangement joins TRBV12-3 or TRBV12-4 to TRBJ2-3, with D possibly TRBD1 on 5 matching bases. CDR3 length: 9 residues. The ends were cut back, 6 bases at V and 13 bases at J, with 8 bases in the middle. In DNA form, the CDR3 reads TGTGCCAGCAGCCCGACAGAGTATTTT. Translated: CASSPTEYF.